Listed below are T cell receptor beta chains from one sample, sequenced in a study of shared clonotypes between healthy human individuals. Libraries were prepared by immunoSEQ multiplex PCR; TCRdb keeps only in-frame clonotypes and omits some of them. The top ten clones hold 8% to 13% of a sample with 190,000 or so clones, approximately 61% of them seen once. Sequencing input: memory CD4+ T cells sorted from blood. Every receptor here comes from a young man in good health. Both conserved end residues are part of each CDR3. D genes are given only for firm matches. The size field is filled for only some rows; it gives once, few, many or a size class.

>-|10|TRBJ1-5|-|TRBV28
TGTGCCAGCAGTAGAAATGCCCAGCATTTT
CASSRNAQHF
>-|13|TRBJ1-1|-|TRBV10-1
TGCGCCAGCAGTGGAGGTGGGTCAACTGAAGCTTTCTTT
CASSGGGSTEAFF
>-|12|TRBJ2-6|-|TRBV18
TGTGCCAGCTCACCTGGGGCCAACGTCCTGACTTTC
CASSPGANVLTF
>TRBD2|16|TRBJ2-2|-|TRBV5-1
TGCGCCAGCAGGACCATTAGCGGGACGAACACCGGGGAGCTGTTTTTT
CASRTISGTNTGELFF
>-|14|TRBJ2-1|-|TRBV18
TGTGCCAGCTCATCTACCGCGGGGTACAATGAGCAGTTCTTC
CASSSTAGYNEQFF
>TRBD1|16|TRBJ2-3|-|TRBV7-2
TGTGCCAGCAGCTTCCGACAGGGGGGCCTTAAGGATACGCAGTATTTT
CASSFRQGGLKDTQYF
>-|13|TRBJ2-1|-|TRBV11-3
TGTGCCAGCAGCTTAGATCGGGGGTATGAGCAGTTCTTC
CASSLDRGYEQFF
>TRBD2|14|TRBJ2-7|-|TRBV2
TGTGCCAGCAAGTTCTGGCGGGAGGGTTACGAGCAGTACTTC
CASKFWREGYEQYF
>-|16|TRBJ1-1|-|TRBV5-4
TGTGCCAGCAGCTTACAACCTACAGGGCAGAACACTGAAGCTTTCTTT
CASSLQPTGQNTEAFF
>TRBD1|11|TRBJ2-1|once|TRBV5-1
TGCGCCAGCAGCTACCGGGACAGGCAGTTCTTC
CASSYRDRQFF
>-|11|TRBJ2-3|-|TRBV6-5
TGTGCCAGCTATAACGCGGCTACGCAGTATTTT
CASYNAATQYF
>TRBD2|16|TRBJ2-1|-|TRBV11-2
TGTGCCAGCAGCCCTAGGACTAGCGGGACTTACAATGAGCAGTTCTTC
CASSPRTSGTYNEQFF
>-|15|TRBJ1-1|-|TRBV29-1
TGCAGCGTGGGGGGGACCCGTAATTTGAACACTGAAGCTTTCTTT
CSVGGTRNLNTEAFF
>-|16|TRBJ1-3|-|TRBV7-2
TGTGCCAGCAGCCCAGGGCTGAGGAGCTCTGGAAACACCATATATTTT
CASSPGLRSSGNTIYF
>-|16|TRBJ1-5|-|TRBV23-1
TGCGCCAGCAGTCAATTCCCGGGGGGGGGCAATCAGCCCCAGCATTTT
CASSQFPGGGNQPQHF
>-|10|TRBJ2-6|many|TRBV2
TGTGCCAGCAGTTTCAACGTCCTGACTTTC
CASSFNVLTF
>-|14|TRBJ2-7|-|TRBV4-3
TGCGCCAGCAGCCAAGGGACGAACTCCTACGAGCAGTACTTC
CASSQGTNSYEQYF